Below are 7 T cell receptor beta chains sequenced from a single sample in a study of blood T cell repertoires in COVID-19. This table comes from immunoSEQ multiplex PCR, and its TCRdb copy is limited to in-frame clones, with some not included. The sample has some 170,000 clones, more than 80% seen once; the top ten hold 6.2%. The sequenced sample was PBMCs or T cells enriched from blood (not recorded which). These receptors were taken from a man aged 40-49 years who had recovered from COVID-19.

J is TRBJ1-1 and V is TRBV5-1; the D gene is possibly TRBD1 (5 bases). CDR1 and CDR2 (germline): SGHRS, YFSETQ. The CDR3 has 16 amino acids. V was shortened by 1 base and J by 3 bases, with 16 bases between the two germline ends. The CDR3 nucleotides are TGCGCCAGCAGCTTGAAGACGTTCAGGGAGGACACTGAAGCTTTCTTT. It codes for CASSLKTFREDTEAFF.

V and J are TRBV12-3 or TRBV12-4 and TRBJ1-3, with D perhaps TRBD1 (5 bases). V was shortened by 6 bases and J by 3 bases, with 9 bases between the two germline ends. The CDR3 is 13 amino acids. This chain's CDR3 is CASSTRVGNTIYF. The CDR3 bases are TGTGCCAGCAGCACCAGGGTTGGAAACACCATATATTTT.

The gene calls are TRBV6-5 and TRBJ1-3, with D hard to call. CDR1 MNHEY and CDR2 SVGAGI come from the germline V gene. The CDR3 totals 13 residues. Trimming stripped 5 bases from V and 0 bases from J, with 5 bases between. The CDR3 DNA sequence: TGTGCCAGCAGTCAATCCTCTGGAAACACCATATATTTT. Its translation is CASSQSSGNTIYF.

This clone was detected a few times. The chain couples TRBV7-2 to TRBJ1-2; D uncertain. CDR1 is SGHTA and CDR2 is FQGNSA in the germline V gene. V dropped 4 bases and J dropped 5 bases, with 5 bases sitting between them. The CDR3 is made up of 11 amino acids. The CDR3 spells CASSSLYGYTF. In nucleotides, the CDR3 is TGTGCCAGCAGCTCCCTTTATGGCTACACCTTC. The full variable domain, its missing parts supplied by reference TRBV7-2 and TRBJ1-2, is GAGVSQSPSNKVTEKGKDVELRCDPISGHTALYWYRQSLGQGLEFLIYFQGNSAPDKSGLPSDRFSAERTGGSVSTLTIQRTQQEDSAVYLCASSSLYGYTFGSGTRLTVV.

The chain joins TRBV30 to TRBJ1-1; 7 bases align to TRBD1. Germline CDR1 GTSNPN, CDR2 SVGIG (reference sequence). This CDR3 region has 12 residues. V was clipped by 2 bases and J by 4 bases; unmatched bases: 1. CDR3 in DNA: TGTGCCTGGAGTAGGGGGCCCACTGAAGCTTTCTTT. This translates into CAWSRGPTEAFF.

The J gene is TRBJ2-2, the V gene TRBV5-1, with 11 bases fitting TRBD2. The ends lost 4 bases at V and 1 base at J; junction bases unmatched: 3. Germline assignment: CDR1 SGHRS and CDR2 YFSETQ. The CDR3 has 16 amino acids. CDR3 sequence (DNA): TGCGCCAGCAGCGGCACTAGCGGGGGGAACACCGGGGAGCTGTTTTTT. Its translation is CASSGTSGGNTGELFF. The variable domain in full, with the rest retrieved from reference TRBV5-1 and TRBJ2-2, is KAGVTQTPRYLIKTRGQQVTLSCSPISGHRSVSWYQQTPGQGLQFLFEYFSETQRNKGNFPGRFSGRQFSNSRSEMNVSTLELGDSALYLCASSGTSGGNTGELFFGEGSRLTVL.

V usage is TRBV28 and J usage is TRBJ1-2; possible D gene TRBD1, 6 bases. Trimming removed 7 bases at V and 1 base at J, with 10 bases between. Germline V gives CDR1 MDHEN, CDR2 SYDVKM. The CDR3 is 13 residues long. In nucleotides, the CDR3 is TGTGCCAGCAAGAGGGACATTAACTATGGCTACACCTTC. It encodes CASKRDINYGYTF.